These T cell receptor beta chains were read from a single sample in a study of blood T cells in healthy people across ages. TCRdb used MiXCR to reprocess the 5' RACE reads, holding one entry per CDR3 protein. This sample has some 1.1 million distinct CDR3 sequences, with 35% to 45% found just once. The source material was blood. The receptors come from a man aged 18 to 30 in good health. The CDR3 runs from the conserved cysteine through the conserved F or W. D genes are given only for firm matches. Rows give clone size only sometimes, using once, few, many, or a class for an expanded clone.

NA TRBJ2-3 few TRBV27 TGTGCCAGCAGTTTCAAGGGGGCGCAGTATTTT CASSFKGAQYF
TRBD1 TRBJ2-2 NA TRBV20-1 TGCAGTGCTAGAGAAACCGGGACAGGAGCCACCGGGGAGCTGTTTTTT CSARETGTGATGELFF
NA TRBJ2-3 few TRBV9 TGTGCCAGCAGCGGGGTAGACCCTACAGATACGCAGTATTTT CASSGVDPTDTQYF
NA TRBJ1-2 NA TRBV9 TGTGCCAGCAGCGCCACTCCCGAAGCAGACTATGGCTACACCTTC CASSATPEADYGYTF
TRBD1 TRBJ1-2 NA TRBV11-2 TGTGCCAGCAGCTTGCTAGGGGGCTTTGACGATGGCTACACCTTC CASSLLGGFDDGYTF
NA TRBJ2-3 few TRBV4-1 TGCGCCAGCAGCCAAGATTCGCTCGGTAGCACAGATACGCAGTATTTT CASSQDSLGSTDTQYF
TRBD1 TRBJ1-2 NA TRBV29-1 TGCAGCGTTGAAGCAGGGGGGCGCTTGTATGGCTACACCTTC CSVEAGGRLYGYTF
NA TRBJ1-1 few TRBV5-1 TGCGCCAGCAGCTTGGAAGGGTTGGACACTGAAGCTTTCTTT CASSLEGLDTEAFF
NA TRBJ1-5 few TRBV7-2 TGTGCCAGCAGCTCTATATCCCTAGACAGGTTGTCGGGATCCCAGCATTTT CASSSISLDRLSGSQHF
NA TRBJ1-2 NA TRBV4-3 TGCGCCAGCAGCCAAGACGCAGAGTATGGCTACACCTTC CASSQDAEYGYTF
NA TRBJ1-1 once TRBV10-3 TGTGCCATCAGTGACGAGACTCCGAACACTGAAGCTTTCTTT CAISDETPNTEAFF
TRBD1 TRBJ2-3 NA TRBV20-1 TGCAGTGCTAGAGATCTCGGACAGGGGGCGCGGTCAGATACGCAGTATTTT CSARDLGQGARSDTQYF
NA TRBJ1-2 few TRBV4-3 TGCGCCAGCAGCCACCCTAACTATGGCTACACCTTC CASSHPNYGYTF
NA TRBJ2-7 NA TRBV7-9 TGTGCCAGTACACTACCAAAGGGCGGGACGGCCTCCTACGAGCAGTACTTC CASTLPKGGTASYEQYF
NA TRBJ1-4 once TRBV9 TGTGCCAGCAGCGAGAGAGGACTGGGGGGAAAACTGTTTTTT CASSERGLGGKLFF
NA TRBJ1-1 few TRBV12-3/TRBV12-4 TGTGCCAGCACCTTGGGGAGGGAGGACACTGAAGCTTTCTTT CASTLGREDTEAFF
TRBD1 TRBJ1-2 once TRBV20-1 TGCAGTGCTCGACATTACAGGGGGCTCTTGGACTATGACTACACCTTC CSARHYRGLLDYDYTF
TRBD1 TRBJ2-7 many TRBV6-5 TGTGCCAGCAACGACAGGGGTAGCCACGAGCAGTACTTC CASNDRGSHEQYF
NA TRBJ1-5 few TRBV20-1 TGCAGTGCTAGTATCCGGCCCGGGGGCAATCAGCCCCAGCATTTT CSASIRPGGNQPQHF
NA TRBJ2-7 NA TRBV7-2 TGTGCCAGCAGCTCAAGACAGGGACTAGTTCACTTC CASSSRQGLVHF
TRBD1 TRBJ2-2 NA TRBV4-1 TGCGCCAGCAGGGGACAGGTGTATTACGCCGGGGAGCTGTTTTTT CASRGQVYYAGELFF
TRBD1 TRBJ2-3 few TRBV27 TGTGCCAGCAGTCGACAGGGGTGGGGGGATACGCAGTATTTT CASSRQGWGDTQYF
NA TRBJ2-7 NA TRBV5-6 TGTGCCAGCAGAGGGGATTTCTCCTACGAGCAGTACTTC CASRGDFSYEQYF
NA TRBJ2-3 few TRBV11-2 TGTGCCAGCAGCGCCAGGGGGGCTTCCACAGATACGCAGTATTTT CASSARGASTDTQYF
NA TRBJ1-1 few TRBV6-2/TRBV6-3 TGTGCCAGCACCTCACAGGGAATTGAAGCTTTCTTT CASTSQGIEAFF
NA TRBJ2-3 once TRBV5-4 TGTGCCAGCAGCTTAAATCTCGATACTAGCACAGATACGCAGTATTTT CASSLNLDTSTDTQYF
TRBD2 TRBJ2-1 NA TRBV5-1 TGCGCCAGCAGCATCGGACTAGCGGGGGGCCACAATGAGCAGTTCTTC CASSIGLAGGHNEQFF
NA TRBJ1-4 NA TRBV20-1 TGCAGTGCTACAGAACAGTTTAATGAAAAACTGTTTTTT CSATEQFNEKLFF
TRBD1 TRBJ1-2 NA TRBV12-3/TRBV12-4 TGTGCCAGCAGTTTGAGTCCGGGACAGGGCTTATTCAACTATGGCTACACCTTC CASSLSPGQGLFNYGYTF
NA TRBJ2-5 NA TRBV25-1 TGTGCCAGCAGAGGTTCGCGCGACCAAGAGACCCAGTACTTC CASRGSRDQETQYF
TRBD1 TRBJ2-2 few TRBV12-3/TRBV12-4 TGTGCCAGCAGCCCGAGACAGGGACCCACCGGGGAGCTGTTTTTT CASSPRQGPTGELFF
TRBD2 TRBJ2-1 NA TRBV12-3/TRBV12-4 TGTGCCAGCAGTTTCCTCGGACTAGCTGAAAATGAGCAGTTCTTC CASSFLGLAENEQFF
NA TRBJ2-3 NA TRBV7-2 TGTGCCAGCAGAAGCAGGGTCCTTAGCACAGATACGCAGTATTTT CASRSRVLSTDTQYF
TRBD2 TRBJ2-7 NA TRBV19 TGTGCCAGTAGTATTGTAGCGGGGGAGTCCCGCTCCTACGAGCAGTACTTC CASSIVAGESRSYEQYF
NA TRBJ2-2 once TRBV6-5 TGTGCCAGCAGTTACTTTTGGTTCGCGAACACCGAGGAGCTGTTTTTT CASSYFWFANTEELFF
NA TRBJ2-7 few TRBV6-2/TRBV6-3 TGTGCCAGCAGTTACTTGGGCTTGGGTCCCTACGAGCAGTACTTC CASSYLGLGPYEQYF
NA TRBJ2-5 many TRBV10-3 TGTGCCATCAGTCAGACAAGGCAAGAGACCCAGTACTTC CAISQTRQETQYF
TRBD1 TRBJ2-1 NA TRBV18 TGTGCCAGCTCACGGGACGGACAGGGAGAGGTCGATGAGCAGTTCTTC CASSRDGQGEVDEQFF
NA TRBJ1-5 NA TRBV7-2 TGTGCCAGCAGCTTAGTAGTTTCAGTAAATCAGCCCCAGCATTTT CASSLVVSVNQPQHF
NA TRBJ2-3 few TRBV7-3 TGTGCCAGCAGCTTAATTGGCCCCACAGATACGCAGTATTTT CASSLIGPTDTQYF
NA TRBJ1-2 few TRBV29-1 TGCAGCGTTGTTTGGCAGCTCGCTAACTATGGCTACACCTTC CSVVWQLANYGYTF
NA TRBJ2-3 many TRBV29-1 TGCAGCGTTGAAGATCTTAGAGCTCCGCCAGATACGCAGTATTTT CSVEDLRAPPDTQYF
NA TRBJ2-2 NA TRBV12-3/TRBV12-4 TGTGCCGGTCGCAAAGCGAACACCGGGGAGCTGTTTTTT CAGRKANTGELFF
NA TRBJ1-2 few TRBV5-1 TGCGCCAGCAGCTTGACAACCAGGGACCACTATGGCTACACCTTC CASSLTTRDHYGYTF
NA TRBJ2-5 NA TRBV30 TGTGCCTGGAGGAGGAAGGGCTTACCAGAGACCCAGTACTTC CAWRRKGLPETQYF
NA TRBJ2-5 NA TRBV7-2 TGTGCCAGCAGGGGGAAAGAGACCCAGTACTTC CASRGKETQYF
TRBD2 TRBJ2-5 NA TRBV20-1 TGCAGTGCTAGAGGAGCGGGGGCCTTCCAAGAGACCCAGTACTTC CSARGAGAFQETQYF